Following are 23 T cell receptor beta chains from one sample sequenced in a study of blood T cell repertoires in COVID-19. Generated by immunoSEQ multiplex PCR, the TCRdb table keeps only in-frame clones and is missing some. The table shows more than 40,000 clones, with approximately 85% occurring only once. Sequencing used peripheral blood. Receptors were obtained from a human donor in a cohort sampled during active COVID-19. The donor label of this sample is uncertain.

The chain couples TRBV6-5 to TRBJ1-6; D gene ambiguous. V shed 6 bases and J shed 5 bases, with 11 bases lying between them. Germline CDR1 MNHEY, CDR2 SVGAGI. The CDR3 runs to 14 residues. The CDR3 nucleotides read TGTGCCAGCAGATCACAGTCGGATAATTCACCCCTCCACTTT. Translated, it gives CASRSQSDNSPLHF.

V and J are TRBV7-8 and TRBJ1-1; tentatively, D is TRBD1 (5 bases). The CDR3 length is 15 residues. Trimming pared 1 base from V and 3 bases from J, leaving 12 bases between. The germline CDR1 and CDR2 sequences are SGHVS and FQNEAQ. DNA for the CDR3: TGTGCCAGCAGCTTAGAGAGAGGGACTTACACTGAAGCTTTCTTT. Its translation: CASSLERGTYTEAFF.

This clone was counted a few times. The V call is TRBV18, the J call TRBJ1-2, with 9 bases matching TRBD1. Germline V gene lookup returns CDR1 KGHSH and CDR2 LQKENI. This CDR3 has 14 residues. The V gene end was trimmed by 4 bases and the J gene end by 4 bases; junction bases not matched to a gene: 4. The CDR3 protein is CASSQGQGSYGYTF. The CDR3, as DNA: TGTGCCAGCTCACAGGGACAGGGTTCCTATGGCTACACCTTC.

The chain couples TRBV5-1 to TRBJ2-1; D possibly corresponds to TRBD2 (5 bases). CDR3 length: 15 residues. Trimming stripped 2 bases from V and 5 bases from J, with 14 bases between. Germline assignment: CDR1 SGHRS and CDR2 YFSETQ. The CDR3 bases are TGCGCCAGCAGCTTCGACTCGGGGTACGACAATGAGCAGTTCTTC. Translated, it gives CASSFDSGYDNEQFF.

The CDR3 region has the DNA TGTGCCAGCGGATTGACAGGGACAACTGGGGCCAACGTCCTGACTTTC. It encodes CASGLTGTTGANVLTF. The rearrangement links TRBV2 to TRBJ2-6, with TRBD1 identical over 7 bases. Germline CDR1 SNHLY, CDR2 FYNNEI. This CDR3 region has 16 residues. V shed 8 bases and J 2 bases; nucleotides not matched to a gene: 9. The full variable domain, its missing parts supplied by reference TRBV2 and TRBJ2-6, is EPEVTQTPSHQVTQMGQEVILRCVPISNHLYFYWYRQILGQKVEFLVSFYNNEISEKSEIFDDQFSVERPDGSNFTLKIRSTKLEDSAMYFCASGLTGTTGANVLTFGAGSRLTVL.

The chain carries TRBV5-1 and TRBJ2-7; 10 nucleotides agree with TRBD2. Germline V gene data show CDR1 as SGHRS and CDR2 as YFSETQ. The CDR3 is 15 residues long. V shed 1 base and J 6 bases; nucleotides not matched to a gene: 7. The CDR3 DNA reads TGCGCCAGCAGCTTGTCACAGGGACTAGCGAGCGAGCAGTACTTC. This encodes CASSLSQGLASEQYF.

The V gene is TRBV7-8, the J gene TRBJ2-1, with TRBD2 as a possible D gene (6 bases). The CDR3 sequence is 12 residues long. Germline V gene lookup returns CDR1 SGHVS and CDR2 FQNEAQ. V lost 5 bases, J lost 12 bases, and 14 bases lay in between. The CDR3 sequence is CASSPETGGQFF. CDR3 nucleotide sequence: TGTGCCAGCAGCCCCGAGACCGGGGGGCAGTTCTTC.

The CDR3 DNA is TGTGCCAGCAGCGCAGCCCGACTGGCGGGGGGGCGCAATGAGCAGTTCTTC. Protein: CASSAARLAGGRNEQFF. The chain links TRBV9 to TRBJ2-1; 9 bases are a match to TRBD2. This CDR3 contains 17 residues. The germline CDR1 and CDR2 sequences are SGDLS and YYNGEE. V gave up 3 bases and J gave up 6 bases; unmatched junction bases: 13.

The V gene is TRBV5-1, the J gene TRBJ2-7; D is possibly TRBD1 (5 bases). The CDR3 loop spans 20 amino acids. From germline, CDR1 is SGHRS and CDR2 YFSETQ. The V end lost 3 bases, the J end lost 3 bases, and 31 bases lay between the germline ends. CDR3 bases: TGCGCCAGCAGCTCAGCCCTGTTGGACACCTCTGGGCTAGGTATCTACGAGCAGTACTTC. Translating gives CASSSALLDTSGLGIYEQYF. Supplemented by reference TRBV5-1 and TRBJ2-7, the full variable domain reads KAGVTQTPRYLIKTRGQQVTLSCSPISGHRSVSWYQQTPGQGLQFLFEYFSETQRNKGNFPGRFSGRQFSNSRSEMNVSTLELGDSALYLCASSSALLDTSGLGIYEQYFGPGTRLTVT.

J is TRBJ2-1 and V is TRBV7-8; no firm D call. Germline values: CDR1 SGHVS, CDR2 FQNEAQ. The length of the CDR3 is 12 residues. V lost 3 bases and J 6 bases, leaving 6 bases between the germline ends. The CDR3 DNA reads as TGTGCCAGCAGCTTCAGGATCAATGAGCAGTTCTTC. Protein product: CASSFRINEQFF.

The chain has TRBV4-1 and TRBJ2-7; TRBD1 agrees at 11 bases. This CDR3 is built from 15 residues. V shed 5 bases and J 3 bases; nucleotides not matched to a gene: 6. Germline assignment: CDR1 MGHRA and CDR2 YSYEKL. This CDR3 reads CASSVTGTGGYEQYF. CDR3 in DNA: TGCGCCAGCAGCGTGACCGGGACAGGGGGCTACGAGCAGTACTTC.

This clone was recorded once. The DNA for the CDR3 is TGTGCCAGCAGCTTAGGTTCCGGGGGGCGCGCAGATACGCAGTATTTT. This translates into CASSLGSGGRADTQYF. The rearrangement uses TRBV7-3 and TRBJ2-3; perhaps TRBD2 as D (7 bases). CDR1 and CDR2 (germline): SGHTA, FQGTGA. The CDR3 contains 16 residues. V dropped 2 bases and J dropped 4 bases, with 16 bases sitting between them.

This chain uses TRBV7-3 with TRBJ2-1, with 7 bases aligning to TRBD1. The CDR3 extends over 14 amino acids. V lost 0 bases, J lost 8 bases, and 4 bases stayed unmatched. The germline gives CDR1 SGHTA, CDR2 FQGTGA. The DNA for the CDR3 is TGTGCCAGCAGCTTAACGGGACAGAGATATGAGCAGTTCTTC. Its translation is CASSLTGQRYEQFF.

V is TRBV3-1 (or the pseudogene TRBV3-2) and J is TRBJ2-5, with 8 nucleotides matching TRBD2. The CDR3 is made up of 14 amino acids. The V gene end was trimmed by 3 bases and the J gene end by 3 bases; junction bases not matched to a gene: 3. Germline CDR1 LGHDT, CDR2 YNNKEL (reference sequence). CDR3 region: CASSQGTSKETQYF. In DNA form, the CDR3 reads TGTGCCAGCAGCCAGGGGACTAGTAAAGAGACCCAGTACTTC.

This rearrangement joins TRBV5-4 to TRBJ1-2; D possibly corresponds to TRBD1 (6 bases). Germline CDR1 and CDR2: SGHNT and YYREEE (reference sequence). The V end lost 1 base, the J end lost 0 bases, and 10 bases lay between the germline ends. The CDR3 consists of 15 residues. The CDR3 loop reads CASSLLGTTNYGYTF. In DNA, the CDR3 is TGTGCCAGCAGCTTGTTGGGGACAACTAACTATGGCTACACCTTC.

The chain uses TRBV4-1 and TRBJ2-2, with a weak D call TRBD1 (6 bases). Trimming cost V 0 bases and J 5 bases, with 10 bases left between them. The germline V gene has CDR1 MGHRA and CDR2 YSYEKL. This CDR3 contains 15 residues. CDR3 bases: TGCGCCAGCAGCCAAGATGGCCAGGGGACCGGGGAGCTGTTTTTT. Protein: CASSQDGQGTGELFF.

The rearrangement uses TRBV10-3 and TRBJ1-3; a possible D gene is TRBD1 (6 bases). Germline V gene data show CDR1 as ENHRY and CDR2 as SYGVKD. V dropped 4 bases and J dropped 0 bases, with 13 bases sitting between them. This CDR3 spans 16 amino acids. DNA of the CDR3: TGTGCCATCAGTGGTGGAGGACAGCTCTCTGGAAACACCATATATTTT. This sequence encodes CAISGGGQLSGNTIYF.

This clone was detected a few times. The V gene is TRBV6-6, the J gene TRBJ1-5, with 7 bases lining up with TRBD1. Germline CDR1 MNHNY, CDR2 SVGAGI (reference sequence). After removal of 4 bases from V and 7 bases from J, the junction contained 7 bases not matched to a gene. The CDR3 spans 14 residues. This CDR3 is CASSSGQAGQPQHF. In DNA form, the CDR3 reads TGTGCCAGCAGTTCCGGACAGGCGGGGCAGCCCCAGCATTTT.

This chain links TRBV19 with TRBJ1-5; D unresolved. Trimming stripped 3 bases from V and 2 bases from J, with 14 bases between. Germline CDR1 and CDR2: LNHDA and SQIVND (reference sequence). This CDR3 contains 16 residues. The CDR3 loop reads CASSIFGVRGNQPQHF. In DNA form, the CDR3 reads TGTGCCAGTAGTATTTTCGGGGTTCGAGGCAATCAGCCCCAGCATTTT.

This CDR3 reads CASSLGQFYEQYF. The CDR3 nucleotides are TGCGCCAGCAGCTTGGGGCAATTTTACGAGCAGTACTTC. The chain joins TRBV5-1 to TRBJ2-7; D is undetermined. This CDR3 has 13 residues. The V gene lost 0 bases and the J gene lost 4 bases, with 8 bases spanning the gap. The germline V gene encodes CDR1 SGHRS and CDR2 YFSETQ.

CDR3 bases: TGTGCCAGCAGCTTGGCGCCGGGACTACCTAATGAGCAGTTCTTC. This codes for CASSLAPGLPNEQFF. The V call is TRBV5-6, the J call TRBJ2-1; 7 positions match TRBD2. Germline loops: CDR1 SGHDT, CDR2 YYEEEE. J was trimmed by 7 bases and V by 0 bases; bases with no gene match: 7. The CDR3 covers 15 residues.

J is TRBJ2-1 and V is TRBV6-4; the D gene is possibly TRBD2 (6 bases). The germline gives CDR1 MRHNA, CDR2 SNTAGT. The CDR3 is 14 residues long. The ends were cut back, 4 bases at V and 7 bases at J, with 14 bases in the middle. The CDR3 sequence: CASSGGSAGNEQFF. The CDR3 region has the DNA TGTGCCAGCAGTGGGGGGTCCGCGGGAAATGAGCAGTTCTTC.

The V gene is TRBV7-8, the J gene TRBJ2-1, with 7 bases aligning to TRBD1. Unmatched junction bases numbered 12, after V lost 1 base and J lost 0 bases. The CDR3 sequence is 19 residues long. Germline CDR1 reads SGHVS; CDR2 reads FQNEAQ. CDR3 in amino acids: CASSLDSRQGSSSYNEQFF. The CDR3 region has the DNA TGTGCCAGCAGCTTAGATTCCCGACAGGGATCTAGCTCCTACAATGAGCAGTTCTTC.